The entry below gives a single T cell receptor beta chain sequence along with its context. This sample is part of a study of control samples from healthy donors and cancer patients. The protocol was immunoSEQ multiplex PCR, while the TCRdb copy is restricted to in-frame clones and leaves out a portion. Of 90,000 to 100,000 clones listed, about four fifths are singletons. This CDR3 contains 13 residues. Trimming pared 2 bases from V and 2 bases from J, leaving 8 bases between. Germline V gene lookup returns CDR1 SGHTS and CDR2 YDEGEE. Material: PBMCs. The chain carries TRBV5-8 and TRBJ2-7; D may be TRBD2 (5 bases). The receptor comes from a man in his 70s with lung cancer. The CDR3 loop is CASSFRGAYEQYF. Here the CDR3 DNA reads TGTGCCAGCAGCTTCCGGGGAGCCTACGAGCAGTACTTC.